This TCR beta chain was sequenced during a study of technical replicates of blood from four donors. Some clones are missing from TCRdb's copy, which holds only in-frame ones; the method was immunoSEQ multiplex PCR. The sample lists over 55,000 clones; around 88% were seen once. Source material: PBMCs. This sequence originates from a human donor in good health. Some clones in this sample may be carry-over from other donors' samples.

The CDR3: CASSPDRISGNTIYF. The CDR3 region has the DNA TGTGCCAGCAGCCCCGACAGGATCTCTGGAAACACCATATATTTT. This chain joins TRBV7-2 and TRBJ1-3, with D possibly TRBD1 on 6 matching bases. The germline V and J ends were trimmed by 5 bases and 0 bases, with 11 bases remaining between them. The CDR3 has 15 residues. CDR1 and CDR2 from the germline V gene are SGHTA and FQGNSA. The full variable domain, rest sourced from reference TRBV7-2 and TRBJ1-3, is GAGVSQSPSNKVTEKGKDVELRCDPISGHTALYWYRQSLGQGLEFLIYFQGNSAPDKSGLPSDRFSAERTGGSVSTLTIQRTQQEDSAVYLCASSPDRISGNTIYFGEGSWLTVV.